One and the same sample provided the 11 T cell receptor beta chains below, sequenced in a study of T cell changes during pregnancy in multiple sclerosis. Clones were read by immunoSEQ multiplex PCR, and TCRdb kept only the in-frame ones, dropping some. The table has some 49,000 clones, around 91% seen once; the top ten hold under 6.5%. The sequences come from peripheral blood, collected after pregnancy. These receptors originate from a female donor in good health, enrolled as a control in a pregnancy study.

The V and J genes are TRBV9 and TRBJ2-7; 7 nucleotides align to TRBD1. Germline assignment: CDR1 SGDLS and CDR2 YYNGEE. The CDR3 has 15 residues. The V segment lost 4 bases and the J segment 2 bases; nucleotides outside the gene matches: 9. The CDR3 DNA follows: TGTGCCAGCAGCAATCGACAGGGATTCGCCTACGAGCAGTACTTC. Protein sequence: CASSNRQGFAYEQYF.

This rearrangement joins TRBV19 to TRBJ2-3; a possible D gene is TRBD2 (6 bases). The V gene's germline CDR1 is LNHDA and CDR2 SQIVND (reference sequence). This CDR3 contains 15 residues. Trimming removed 9 bases from V and 0 bases from J, with 16 bases in between. The CDR3 region has the DNA TGTGCCAGCTCCCCCGGGGCGGGGAGCACAGATACGCAGTATTTT. Translated: CASSPGAGSTDTQYF.

The V gene is TRBV27, the J gene TRBJ2-5, with 8 bases fitting TRBD2. The CDR3 length is 15 residues. CDR1 and CDR2 from the germline V gene are MNHEY and SMNVEV (reference sequence). Trimming took 2 bases from V and 4 from J; bases not matched to a gene: 6. CDR3 DNA: TGTGCCAGCAGTTTACGGATAGCGGGAACAGAGACCCAGTACTTC. Translating gives CASSLRIAGTETQYF.

This clone has a handful of counts. The chain joins TRBV9 to TRBJ1-2; D may be TRBD1 (5 bases). Trimming shortened V by 1 base and J by 1 base, and 5 bases separated the two germline ends. Germline V CDR1 and CDR2: SGDLS, YYNGEE. The CDR3 has 13 amino acids. DNA for the CDR3: TGTGCCAGCAGCGTACAGGGTAACTATGGCTACACCTTC. It specifies CASSVQGNYGYTF.

The rearrangement joins TRBV29-1 to TRBJ2-1, with D perhaps matching TRBD1 (6 bases). Trimming left V 5 bases short and J 0 bases short, with 11 bases between. The CDR3 has 14 amino acids. The germline CDR1 and CDR2 sequences are SQVTM and ANQGSEA. This CDR3 is CSVLRGSSYNEQFF. The CDR3 coding sequence is TGCAGCGTTTTAAGGGGGAGCTCCTACAATGAGCAGTTCTTC.

The J gene is TRBJ2-3, the V gene TRBV7-2; a possible D gene is TRBD1 (6 bases). CDR1 SGHTA and CDR2 FQGNSA come from the germline V gene. V lost 6 bases to trimming and J lost 7 bases, with 20 bases between them. This CDR3 is 15 amino acids long. CDR3 in amino acids: CASSSRGGRANTQYF. The DNA for the CDR3 is TGTGCCAGCAGTTCCAGGGGTGGGCGTGCCAATACGCAGTATTTT.

The chain employs TRBV27 and TRBJ2-7; TRBD1 matches at 9 bases. The V gene end was trimmed by 3 bases and the J gene end by 5 bases; junction bases not matched to a gene: 11. The germline CDR1 and CDR2 sequences are MNHEY and SMNVEV (reference sequence). The CDR3 length is 16 residues. The CDR3 bases are TGTGCCAGCAGTTTCCTAGGTGGGGACAGGGACCACGAGCAGTACTTC. Its translation is CASSFLGGDRDHEQYF.

The chain carries TRBV29-1 and TRBJ2-1; 12 bases are a match to TRBD1. The V segment lost 3 bases and the J segment 4 bases; nucleotides outside the gene matches: 4. CDR1 is SQVTM and CDR2 is ANQGSEA in the germline V gene. CDR3 length: 15 residues. The CDR3: CSVEGQGALYNEQFF. As DNA, the CDR3 is TGCAGCGTTGAGGGACAGGGGGCGCTTTACAATGAGCAGTTCTTC.

The chain has TRBV27 and TRBJ2-3; TRBD2 is a possible D gene (5 bases). Germline CDR1 and CDR2: MNHEY and SMNVEV (reference sequence). Between the trimmed V and J ends, which lost 2 bases and 5 bases, there was a span of 14 bases. This CDR3 has 15 residues. CDR3 in amino acids: CASSLTQDRGDTQYF. The CDR3 region has the DNA TGTGCCAGCAGTTTAACTCAGGACCGGGGAGATACGCAGTATTTT.

The chain couples TRBV5-1 to TRBJ1-1; TRBD1 aligns across 11 bases. Germline trimming cut 1 base from V and 1 base from J; bases unmatched to any gene: 6. The germline V gene has CDR1 SGHRS and CDR2 YFSETQ. There are 17 residues in the CDR3. The CDR3 DNA sequence: TGCGCCAGCAGCTTGACCGGGACAGGGGGGTCGAACACTGAAGCTTTCTTT. Encoded protein: CASSLTGTGGSNTEAFF. Based on the CDR3 plus reference TRBV5-1 and TRBJ1-1, the full variable domain is KAGVTQTPRYLIKTRGQQVTLSCSPISGHRSVSWYQQTPGQGLQFLFEYFSETQRNKGNFPGRFSGRQFSNSRSEMNVSTLELGDSALYLCASSLTGTGGSNTEAFFGQGTRLTVV.

The genes are TRBV5-1 and TRBJ1-2, with 12 nucleotides matching TRBD1. The CDR3 has 17 amino acids. V lost 0 bases to trimming and J lost 6 bases; unmatched junction nucleotides: 9. CDR1 and CDR2 from the germline V gene are SGHRS and YFSETQ. The CDR3 reads CASSLALGQGAYHGYTF. CDR3 DNA: TGCGCCAGCAGCTTGGCGCTGGGACAGGGGGCGTATCATGGCTACACCTTC.